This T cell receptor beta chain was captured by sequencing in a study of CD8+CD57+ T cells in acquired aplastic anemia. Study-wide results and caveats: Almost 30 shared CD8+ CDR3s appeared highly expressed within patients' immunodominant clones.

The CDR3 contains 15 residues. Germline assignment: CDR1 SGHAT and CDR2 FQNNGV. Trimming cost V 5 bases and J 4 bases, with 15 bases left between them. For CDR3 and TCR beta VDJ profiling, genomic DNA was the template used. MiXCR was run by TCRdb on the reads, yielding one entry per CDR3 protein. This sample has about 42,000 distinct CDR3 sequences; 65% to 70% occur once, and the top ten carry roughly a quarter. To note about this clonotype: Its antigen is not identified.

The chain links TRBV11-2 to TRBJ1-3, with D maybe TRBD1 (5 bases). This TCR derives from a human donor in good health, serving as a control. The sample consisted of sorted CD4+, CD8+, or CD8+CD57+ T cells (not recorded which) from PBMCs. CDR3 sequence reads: CASSDARQGGNTIYF. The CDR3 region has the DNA TGTGCCAGCAGCGACGCGAGGCAGGGCGGAAACACCATATATTTT.